The 12 T cell receptor beta chains in this list originate from one sample, sequenced in a study of T and B cells in COVID-19 patients. Blood genomic DNA input for TRB amplification was roughly 220-500 ng. TRB rearrangements were amplified by multiplex PCR with BIOMED2 TRB-A/B primers. TCRdb redid the calling of the multiplex PCR reads with MiXCR, one entry per CDR3 protein. The profile covers around 30,000 distinct CDR3 sequences, with around a third appearing a single time and 1.7% taken by the ten largest. Sequenced sample: blood. These receptors came from a human donor who had recovered from COVID-19.

The V gene is TRBV6-5, the J gene TRBJ1-5, with 8 nucleotides matching TRBD1. Germline V lookup: CDR1 MNHEY, CDR2 SVGAGI. The junction had 7 bases not matched to a gene; V was cut back by 5 bases and J by 4 bases. The CDR3 consists of 15 residues. The CDR3 reads CASSPARQGNQPQHF. The CDR3, as DNA: TGTGCCAGCAGTCCCGCCCGACAGGGGAATCAGCCCCAGCATTTT.

V usage is TRBV4-3 and J usage is TRBJ2-7; D gene ambiguous. This CDR3 has 15 residues. V was shortened by 4 bases and J by 3 bases, with 16 bases between the two germline ends. Germline CDR1 LGHNA, CDR2 YSLEER. The DNA for the CDR3 is TGCGCCAGCAGCCTAGAGGTAGACACCCGCTACGAGCAGTACTTC. Translation: CASSLEVDTRYEQYF.

The V gene is TRBV7-9, the J gene TRBJ1-6; D not certain. Germline V lookup: CDR1 SEHNR, CDR2 FQNEAQ (reference sequence). Trimming removed 2 bases at V and 13 bases at J, with 15 bases between. The CDR3 covers 14 residues. The CDR3 nucleotides read TGTGCCAGCAGCTTACCATACAGTCAGGCGCCCCTCCACTTT. This gives the protein CASSLPYSQAPLHF.

This clonotype was seen just once. Given a much more abundant clone one base away, this may be a read error. The chain recombines TRBV29-1 with TRBJ2-1; D possibly matches TRBD1 or TRBD2 (6 bases each). Per the germline V gene, CDR1 is SQVTM and CDR2 is ANQGSEA. Trimming pared 7 bases from V and 7 bases from J, leaving 14 bases between. CDR3 length: 12 residues. The CDR3, as DNA: TGCAGCGCCGGGGGCAACCTGAATGAGCAGTTCTTC. Translated: CSAGGNLNEQFF.

This clonotype is classed as medium-sized. V usage is TRBV19 and J usage is TRBJ2-7; no clear D gene. The CDR3 covers 14 residues. Trimming removed 3 bases at V and 4 bases at J, with 13 bases between. Germline CDR1 is LNHDA and CDR2 is SQIVND (reference sequence). CDR3 region: CASSIGSVGYEQYF. The CDR3 region has the DNA TGTGCCAGTAGTATTGGCTCCGTTGGGTACGAGCAGTACTTC.

This clonotype was seen more than once but under ten times. The chain links TRBV19 to TRBJ1-2; D may be TRBD1 (6 bases). CDR3 size: 13 residues. Trimming pared 6 bases from V and 2 bases from J, leaving 10 bases between. Germline lookup yields CDR1 LNHDA and CDR2 SQIVND (reference sequence). CDR3 region: CASRPGQNYGYTF. Written as DNA, the CDR3 is TGTGCCAGTAGGCCGGGACAAAACTATGGCTACACCTTC.

This clonotype turned up a few times. The CDR3 DNA is TGCGCCAGCAGCTTGGCGGTAACTTCCTACAATGAGCAGTTCTTC. Translated, it gives CASSLAVTSYNEQFF. V is TRBV5-1 and J is TRBJ2-1; D not certain. This CDR3 has 15 residues. CDR1 is SGHRS, CDR2 YFSETQ, per germline. V was trimmed by 0 bases and J by 1 base, leaving 8 bases between them.

In its sample, this clonotype was seen a few times. V is TRBV6-1 and J is TRBJ1-5; D is ambiguous. Germline V CDR1 and CDR2: MNHNS, SASEGT. This CDR3 contains 15 residues. V was cut by 1 base and J by 7 bases, with 14 bases left in between. The CDR3 region has the DNA TGTGCCAGCAGTGAAGTCGGCGGATTAGGGCAGCCCCAGCATTTT. The encoded protein is CASSEVGGLGQPQHF.

This clonotype was picked up a small number of times. V and J are TRBV7-6 and TRBJ1-4, with D possibly TRBD1 on 6 matching bases. Trimming removed 0 bases from V and 4 bases from J, with 12 bases in between. This CDR3 region has 16 residues. Germline CDR1 SGHVS, CDR2 FNYEAQ. Here the CDR3 reads CASSLARTEFNEKLFF. Here the CDR3 DNA reads TGTGCCAGCAGCTTAGCCCGGACAGAGTTTAATGAAAAACTGTTTTTT.

This clonotype has a count of ten or more. V and J are TRBV5-6 and TRBJ2-5, with D maybe TRBD1 (6 bases). The germline V gene encodes CDR1 SGHDT and CDR2 YYEEEE. The CDR3 runs 14 residues. The V and J ends lost 0 bases and 7 bases respectively, with 13 bases between them. CDR3 region: CASSLAAQGWTQYF. DNA for the CDR3: TGTGCCAGCAGCTTGGCAGCACAGGGTTGGACCCAGTACTTC.

A remark on this clonotype: A read error may be the cause here, since a much bigger clone is one base away. The chain is built from TRBV19 and TRBJ2-1; a possible D gene is TRBD2 (5 bases). Germline assignment: CDR1 LNHDA and CDR2 SQIVND (reference sequence). The CDR3 covers 17 residues. Here the CDR3 reads CASSLWTPWSSYNEHFF. DNA of the CDR3: TGTGCCAGTAGTCTATGGACTCCATGGAGCTCCTACAATGAGCATTTCTTC. The whole variable domain, remainder taken from reference TRBV19 and TRBJ2-1, is DGGITQSPKYLFRKEGQNVTLSCEQNLNHDAMYWYRQDPGQGLRLIYYSQIVNDFQKGDIAEGYSVSREKKESFPLTVTSAQKNPTAFYLCASSLWTPWSSYNEHFFGPGTRLTVL.

The chain carries TRBV20-1 and TRBJ2-7, with no clear D. Germline V gene lookup returns CDR1 DFQATT and CDR2 SNEGSKA (reference sequence). The CDR3 extends over 12 amino acids. Deletions cut 1 base from V and 0 bases from J, with 4 bases between. The CDR3 loop is CSARGRSYEQYF. CDR3 in DNA: TGCAGTGCTAGAGGCCGCTCCTACGAGCAGTACTTC.